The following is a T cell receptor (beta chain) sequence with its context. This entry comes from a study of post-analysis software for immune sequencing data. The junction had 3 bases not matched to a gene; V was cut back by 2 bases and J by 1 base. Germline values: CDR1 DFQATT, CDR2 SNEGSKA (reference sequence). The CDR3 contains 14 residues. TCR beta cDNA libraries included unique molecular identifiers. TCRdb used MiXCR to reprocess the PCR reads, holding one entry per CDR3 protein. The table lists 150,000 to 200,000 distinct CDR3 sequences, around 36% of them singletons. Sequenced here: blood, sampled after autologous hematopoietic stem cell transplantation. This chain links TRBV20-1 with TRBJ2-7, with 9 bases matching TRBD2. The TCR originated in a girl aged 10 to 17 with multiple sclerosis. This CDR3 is CSARLAGYSYEQYF. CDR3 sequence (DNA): TGCAGTGCTAGACTAGCGGGGTATTCCTACGAGCAGTACTTC.